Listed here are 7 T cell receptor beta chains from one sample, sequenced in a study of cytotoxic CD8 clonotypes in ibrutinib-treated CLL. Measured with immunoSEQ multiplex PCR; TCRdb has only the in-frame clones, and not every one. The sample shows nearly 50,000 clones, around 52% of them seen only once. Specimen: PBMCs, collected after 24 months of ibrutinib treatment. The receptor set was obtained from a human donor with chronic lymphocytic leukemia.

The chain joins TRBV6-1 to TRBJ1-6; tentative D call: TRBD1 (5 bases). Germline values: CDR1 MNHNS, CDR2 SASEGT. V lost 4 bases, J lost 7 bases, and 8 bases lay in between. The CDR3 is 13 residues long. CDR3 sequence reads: CASSGEGNSPLHF. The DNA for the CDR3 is TGTGCCAGCAGTGGTGAGGGGAATTCACCCCTCCACTTT.

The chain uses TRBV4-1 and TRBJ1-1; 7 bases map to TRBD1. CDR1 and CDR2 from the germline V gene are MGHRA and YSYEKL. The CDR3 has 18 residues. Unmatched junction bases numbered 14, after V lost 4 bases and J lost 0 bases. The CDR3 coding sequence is TGCGCCAGCAGCCTCGATGCCCCGGGACAGAACATGAACACTGAAGCTTTCTTT. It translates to CASSLDAPGQNMNTEAFF.

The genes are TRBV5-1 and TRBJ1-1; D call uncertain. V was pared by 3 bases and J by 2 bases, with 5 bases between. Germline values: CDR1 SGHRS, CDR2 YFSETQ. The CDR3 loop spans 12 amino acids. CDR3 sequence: CASSSPNTEAFF. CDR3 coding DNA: TGCGCCAGCAGCTCCCCAAACACTGAAGCTTTCTTT.

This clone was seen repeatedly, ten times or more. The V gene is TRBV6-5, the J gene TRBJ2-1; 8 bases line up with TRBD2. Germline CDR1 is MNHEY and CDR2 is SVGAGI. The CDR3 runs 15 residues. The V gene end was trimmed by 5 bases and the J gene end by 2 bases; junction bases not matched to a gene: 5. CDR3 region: CASSPSSGPYNEQFF. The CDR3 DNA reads TGTGCCAGCAGTCCATCTAGCGGGCCCTACAATGAGCAGTTCTTC.

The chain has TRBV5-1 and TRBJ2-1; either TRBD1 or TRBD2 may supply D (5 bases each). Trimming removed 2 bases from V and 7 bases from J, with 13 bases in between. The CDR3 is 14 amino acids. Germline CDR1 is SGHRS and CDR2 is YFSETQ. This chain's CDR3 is CASSLEAGRNEQFF. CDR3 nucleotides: TGCGCCAGCAGCTTAGAGGCAGGGAGAAATGAGCAGTTCTTC.

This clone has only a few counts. The CDR3 sequence is CASSVGGGRSPLHF. The CDR3 nucleotides read TGTGCCAGCAGCGTAGGCGGGGGAAGGTCACCCCTCCACTTT. The chain carries TRBV9 and TRBJ1-6; D perhaps matches TRBD1 (5 bases). Per the germline V gene, CDR1 is SGDLS and CDR2 is YYNGEE. There are 14 residues in the CDR3. Trimming left V 0 bases short and J 10 bases short, with 11 bases between.

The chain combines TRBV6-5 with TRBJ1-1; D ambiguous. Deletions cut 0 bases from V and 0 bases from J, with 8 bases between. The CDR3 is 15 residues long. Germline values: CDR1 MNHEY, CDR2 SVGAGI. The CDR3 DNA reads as TGTGCCAGCAGTTACTCTGGGGTCATGAACACTGAAGCTTTCTTT. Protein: CASSYSGVMNTEAFF.